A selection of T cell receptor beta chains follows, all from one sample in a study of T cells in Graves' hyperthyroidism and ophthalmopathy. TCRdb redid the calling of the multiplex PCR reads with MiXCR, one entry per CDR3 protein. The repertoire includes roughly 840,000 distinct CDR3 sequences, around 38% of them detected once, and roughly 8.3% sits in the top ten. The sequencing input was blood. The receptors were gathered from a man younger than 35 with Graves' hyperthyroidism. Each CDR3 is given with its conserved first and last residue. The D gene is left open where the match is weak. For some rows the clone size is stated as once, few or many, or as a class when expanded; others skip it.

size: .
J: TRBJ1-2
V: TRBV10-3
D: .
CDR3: CATGTYDYGYTF

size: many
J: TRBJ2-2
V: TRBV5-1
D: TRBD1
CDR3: CASSLDRDTGELFF

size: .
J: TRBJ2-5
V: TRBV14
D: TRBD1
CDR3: CASSRTTGARSQETQYF

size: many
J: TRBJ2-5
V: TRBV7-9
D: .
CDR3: CASSWQETQYF

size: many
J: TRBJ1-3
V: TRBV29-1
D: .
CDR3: CSVLDFFGNTIYF

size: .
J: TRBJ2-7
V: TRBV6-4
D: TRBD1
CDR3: CASSYRTGGQYEQYF

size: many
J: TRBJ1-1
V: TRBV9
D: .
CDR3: CASSEGEGAEAFF

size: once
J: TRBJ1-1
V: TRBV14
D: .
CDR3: CASTPILWTVNTEASF

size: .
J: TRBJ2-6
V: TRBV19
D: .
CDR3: CASTPLPGQLLSGANVLTF

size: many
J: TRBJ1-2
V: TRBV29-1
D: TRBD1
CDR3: CSAWDRENYGYTF

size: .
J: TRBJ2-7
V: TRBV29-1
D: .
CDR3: CSVETGKRFGEQYF

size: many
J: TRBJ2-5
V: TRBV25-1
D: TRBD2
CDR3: CASSGPSGGEGQETQYF

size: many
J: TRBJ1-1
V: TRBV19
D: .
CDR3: CASRGLAITEAFF

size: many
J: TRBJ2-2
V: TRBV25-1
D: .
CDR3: CASSPESNTGELFF

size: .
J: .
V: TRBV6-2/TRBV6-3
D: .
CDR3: CASSYRGRRREETQYF

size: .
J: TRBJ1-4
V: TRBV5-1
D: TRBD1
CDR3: CASKWTGEGKLFF

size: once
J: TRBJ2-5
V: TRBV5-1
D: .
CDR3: CASSLAERGETQYF

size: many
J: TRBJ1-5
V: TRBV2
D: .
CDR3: CASSEFIQRGQPQHF

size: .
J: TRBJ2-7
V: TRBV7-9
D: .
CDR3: CASSPGHDNPYEQYF

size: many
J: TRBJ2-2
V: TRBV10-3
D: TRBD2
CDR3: CATKGGVAGELFF

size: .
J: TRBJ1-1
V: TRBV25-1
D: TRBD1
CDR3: CASKRTGYTEAFF

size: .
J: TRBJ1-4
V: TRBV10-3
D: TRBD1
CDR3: CAISGTGDFEKLFF

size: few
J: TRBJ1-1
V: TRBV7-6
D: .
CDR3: CASSPVVGMNTEAFF

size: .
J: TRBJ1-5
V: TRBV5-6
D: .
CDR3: CASSLLTDSNQPQHF

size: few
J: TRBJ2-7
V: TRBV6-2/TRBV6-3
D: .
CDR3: CASQTMDREQYF

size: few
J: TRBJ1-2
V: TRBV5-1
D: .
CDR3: CASSFDDSYGYTF

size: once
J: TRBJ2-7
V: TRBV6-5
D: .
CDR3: CASRLLRSYEQYF

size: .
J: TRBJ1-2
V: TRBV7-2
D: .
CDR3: CASSSRGSLYGYTF

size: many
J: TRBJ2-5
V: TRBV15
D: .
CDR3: CATSRDSVETQYF

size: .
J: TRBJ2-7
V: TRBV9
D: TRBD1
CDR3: CASSGQGSHEQYF